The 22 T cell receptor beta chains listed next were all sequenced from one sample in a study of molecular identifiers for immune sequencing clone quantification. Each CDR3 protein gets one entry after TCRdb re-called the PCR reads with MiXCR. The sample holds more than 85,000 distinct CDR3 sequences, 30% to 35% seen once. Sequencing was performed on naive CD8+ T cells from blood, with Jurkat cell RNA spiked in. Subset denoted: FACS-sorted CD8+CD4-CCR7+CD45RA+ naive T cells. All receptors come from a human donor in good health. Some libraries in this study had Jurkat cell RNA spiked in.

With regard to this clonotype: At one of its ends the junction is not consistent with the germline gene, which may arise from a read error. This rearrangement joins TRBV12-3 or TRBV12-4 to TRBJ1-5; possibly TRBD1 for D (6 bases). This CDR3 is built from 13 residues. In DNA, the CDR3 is TGTGCCAGCAAGGGGGGGGGCAACCAGCCCCAGCATTTT. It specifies CASKGGGNQPQHF.

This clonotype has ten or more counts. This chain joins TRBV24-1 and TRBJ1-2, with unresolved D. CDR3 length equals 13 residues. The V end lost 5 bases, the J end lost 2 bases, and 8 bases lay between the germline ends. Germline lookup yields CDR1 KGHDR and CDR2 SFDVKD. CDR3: CATSASWNYGYTF. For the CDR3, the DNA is TGTGCCACCAGTGCTTCATGGAACTATGGCTACACCTTC.

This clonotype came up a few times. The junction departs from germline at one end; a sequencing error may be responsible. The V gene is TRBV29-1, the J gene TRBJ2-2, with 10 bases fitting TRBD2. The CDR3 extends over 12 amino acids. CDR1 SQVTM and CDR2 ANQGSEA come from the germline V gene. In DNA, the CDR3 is TGCAGCGTTTTCGACCCTAGCGGGGGGCTGTTTTTT. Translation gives CSVFDPSGGLFF.

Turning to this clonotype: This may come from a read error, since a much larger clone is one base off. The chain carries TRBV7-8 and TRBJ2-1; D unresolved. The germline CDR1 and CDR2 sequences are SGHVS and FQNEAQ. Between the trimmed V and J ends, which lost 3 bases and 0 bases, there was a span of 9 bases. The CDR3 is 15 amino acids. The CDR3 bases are TGTGCCAGCAGCTTTCCGGAGAGCTCCTACAATGAGCAGTTCTTC. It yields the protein CASSFPESSYNEQFF.

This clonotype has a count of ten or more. The CDR3 spells CASSEGYEQYF. CDR3 sequence (DNA): TGTGCCAGCAGTGAGGGGTACGAGCAGTACTTC. The chain employs TRBV2 and TRBJ2-7; D not resolved. CDR3 length: 11 residues. Trimming stripped 3 bases from V and 4 bases from J, with 4 bases between. Germline CDR1 and CDR2: SNHLY and FYNNEI.

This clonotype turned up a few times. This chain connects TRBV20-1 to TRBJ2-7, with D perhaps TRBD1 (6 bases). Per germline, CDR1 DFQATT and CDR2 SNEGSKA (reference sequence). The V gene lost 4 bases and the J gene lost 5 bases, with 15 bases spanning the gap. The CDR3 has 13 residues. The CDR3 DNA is TGCAGTGCTAACGCCGGGACACTCAACGAGCAGTACTTC. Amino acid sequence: CSANAGTLNEQYF.

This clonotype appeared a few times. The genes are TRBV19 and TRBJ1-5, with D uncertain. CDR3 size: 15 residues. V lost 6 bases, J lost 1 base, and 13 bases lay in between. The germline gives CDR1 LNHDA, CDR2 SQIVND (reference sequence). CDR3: CASSPMAESNQPQHF. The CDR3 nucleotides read TGTGCCAGTAGCCCCATGGCAGAGAGCAATCAGCCCCAGCATTTT.

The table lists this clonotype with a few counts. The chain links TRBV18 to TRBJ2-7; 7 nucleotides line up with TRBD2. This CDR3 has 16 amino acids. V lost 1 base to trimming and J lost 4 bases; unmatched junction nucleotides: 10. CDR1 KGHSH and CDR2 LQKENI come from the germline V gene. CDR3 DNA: TGTGCCAGCTCACCACTCCCTCGGGAGGCGATTTACGAGCAGTACTTC. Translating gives CASSPLPREAIYEQYF.

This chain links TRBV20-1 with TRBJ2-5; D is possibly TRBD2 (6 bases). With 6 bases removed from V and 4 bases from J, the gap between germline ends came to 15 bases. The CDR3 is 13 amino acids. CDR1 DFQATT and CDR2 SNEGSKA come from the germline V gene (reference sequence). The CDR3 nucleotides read TGCAGTGCCCGCCCGTGGGGAGGAGAGACCCAGTACTTC. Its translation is CSARPWGGETQYF.

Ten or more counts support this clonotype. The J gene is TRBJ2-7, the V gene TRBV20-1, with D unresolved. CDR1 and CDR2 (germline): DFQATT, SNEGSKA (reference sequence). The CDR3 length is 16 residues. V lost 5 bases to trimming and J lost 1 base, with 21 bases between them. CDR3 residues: CSAPRRPSRRSYEQYF. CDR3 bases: TGCAGTGCTCCGAGACGGCCGTCCCGCCGTTCCTACGAGCAGTACTTC.

This chain's CDR3 is CAIRAGEWDTEAFF. CDR3 nucleotide sequence: TGTGCCATCAGGGCAGGGGAGTGGGACACTGAAGCTTTCTTT. This rearrangement joins TRBV10-3 to TRBJ1-1, with D tentatively TRBD1 (6 bases). CDR1 is ENHRY and CDR2 is SYGVKD in the germline V gene. This CDR3 comprises 14 residues. V was shortened by 6 bases and J by 3 bases, with 14 bases between the two germline ends.

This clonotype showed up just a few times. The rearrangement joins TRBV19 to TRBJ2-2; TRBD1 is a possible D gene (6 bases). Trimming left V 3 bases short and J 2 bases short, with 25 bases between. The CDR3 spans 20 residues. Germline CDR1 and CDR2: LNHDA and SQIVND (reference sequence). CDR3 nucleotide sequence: TGTGCCAGTAGTATTCCCCCGGACAGTACCCTACCCGGCAACACCGGGGAGCTGTTTTTT. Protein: CASSIPPDSTLPGNTGELFF.

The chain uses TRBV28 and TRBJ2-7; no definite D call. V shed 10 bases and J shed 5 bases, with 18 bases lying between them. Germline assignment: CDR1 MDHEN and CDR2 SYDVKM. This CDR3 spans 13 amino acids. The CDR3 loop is CAIRKPFSHEQYF. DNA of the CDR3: TGTGCCATCAGAAAACCTTTTAGCCACGAGCAGTACTTC.

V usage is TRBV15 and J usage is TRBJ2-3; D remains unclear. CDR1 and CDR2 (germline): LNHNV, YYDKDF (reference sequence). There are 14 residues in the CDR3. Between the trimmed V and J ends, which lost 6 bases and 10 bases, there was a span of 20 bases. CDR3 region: CATSTPTYTTPQYF. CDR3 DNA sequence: TGTGCCACCAGTACTCCGACTTATACGACACCGCAGTATTTT.

In DNA form, the CDR3 reads TGTGCCAGCTCACCCGACAGGACCTACAATGAGCAGTTCTTC. It codes for CASSPDRTYNEQFF. The chain employs TRBV18 and TRBJ2-1, with D perhaps TRBD1 (6 bases). Trimming took 3 bases from V and 2 from J, leaving 8 bases between them. The CDR3 consists of 14 residues. CDR1 and CDR2 (germline): KGHSH, LQKENI.

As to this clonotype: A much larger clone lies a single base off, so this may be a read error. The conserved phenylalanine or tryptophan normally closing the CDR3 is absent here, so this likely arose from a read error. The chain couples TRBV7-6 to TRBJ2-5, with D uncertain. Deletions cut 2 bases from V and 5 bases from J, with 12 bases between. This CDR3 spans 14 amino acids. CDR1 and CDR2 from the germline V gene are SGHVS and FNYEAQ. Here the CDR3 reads CASSLMASSETQYI. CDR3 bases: TGTGCCAGCAGCTTAATGGCTTCGTCCGAGACCCAGTACATC.

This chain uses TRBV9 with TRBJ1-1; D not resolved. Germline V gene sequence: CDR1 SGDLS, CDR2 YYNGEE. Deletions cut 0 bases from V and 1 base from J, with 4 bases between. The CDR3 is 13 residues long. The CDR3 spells CASSVEGNTEAFF. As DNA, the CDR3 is TGTGCCAGCAGCGTAGAGGGGAACACTGAAGCTTTCTTT.

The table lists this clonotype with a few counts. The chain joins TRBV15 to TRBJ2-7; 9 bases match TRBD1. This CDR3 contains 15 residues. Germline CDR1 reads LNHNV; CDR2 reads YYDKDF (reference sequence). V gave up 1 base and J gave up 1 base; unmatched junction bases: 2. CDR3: CATSRGGTGSYEQYF. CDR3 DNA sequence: TGTGCCACCAGCAGAGGTGGGACAGGGTCCTACGAGCAGTACTTC.

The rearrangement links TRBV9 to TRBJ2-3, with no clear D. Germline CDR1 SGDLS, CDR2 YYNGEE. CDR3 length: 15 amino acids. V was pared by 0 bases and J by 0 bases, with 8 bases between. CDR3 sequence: CASSVDRGSTDTQYF. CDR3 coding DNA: TGTGCCAGCAGCGTAGACCGCGGTAGCACAGATACGCAGTATTTT.

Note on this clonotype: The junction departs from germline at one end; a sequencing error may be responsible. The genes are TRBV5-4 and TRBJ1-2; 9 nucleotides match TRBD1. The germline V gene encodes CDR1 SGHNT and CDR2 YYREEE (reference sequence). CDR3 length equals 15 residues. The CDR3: CAISSGQGWNYGYTF. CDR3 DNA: TGTGCCATCAGCTCCGGACAGGGGTGGAACTATGGCTACACCTTC.

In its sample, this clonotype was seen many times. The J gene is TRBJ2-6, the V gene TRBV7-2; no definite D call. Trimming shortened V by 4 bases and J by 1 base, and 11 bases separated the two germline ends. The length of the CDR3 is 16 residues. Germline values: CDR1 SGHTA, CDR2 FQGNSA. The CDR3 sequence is CASSSPEESGANVLTF. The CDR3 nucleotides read TGTGCCAGCAGCTCTCCCGAGGAATCTGGGGCCAACGTCCTGACTTTC.

The CDR3 bases are TGTGCCAGCAGCCCCAGCGGGACGAACACCGGGGAGCTGTTTTTT. Translation gives CASSPSGTNTGELFF. This chain connects TRBV7-9 to TRBJ2-2, with 7 bases aligning to TRBD2. V trimming: 5 bases; J trimming: 0 bases; junction bases outside the gene matches: 3. CDR1 and CDR2 from the germline V gene are SEHNR and FQNEAQ (reference sequence). The CDR3 has 15 amino acids.